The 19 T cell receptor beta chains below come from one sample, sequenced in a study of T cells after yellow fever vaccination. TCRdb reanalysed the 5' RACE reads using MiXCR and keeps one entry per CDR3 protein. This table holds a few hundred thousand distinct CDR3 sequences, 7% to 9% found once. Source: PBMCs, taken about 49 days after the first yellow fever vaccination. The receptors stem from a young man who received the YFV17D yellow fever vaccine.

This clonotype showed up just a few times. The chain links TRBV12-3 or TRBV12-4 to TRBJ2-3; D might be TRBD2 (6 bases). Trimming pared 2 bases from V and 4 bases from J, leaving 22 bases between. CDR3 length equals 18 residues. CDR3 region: CASSLSRWRADFADTQYF. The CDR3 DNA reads TGTGCCAGCAGTTTATCTCGTTGGAGGGCAGACTTCGCAGATACGCAGTATTTT.

In DNA form, the CDR3 reads TGTGCCAGCAGTTTCTCCGGGACAGGGGGCTCTGGAAACACCATATATTTT. This gives the protein CASSFSGTGGSGNTIYF. The rearrangement joins TRBV12-3 or TRBV12-4 to TRBJ1-3; 11 bases match TRBD1. Trimming removed 3 bases from V and 0 bases from J; junction bases left unmatched: 4. The CDR3 totals 17 residues.

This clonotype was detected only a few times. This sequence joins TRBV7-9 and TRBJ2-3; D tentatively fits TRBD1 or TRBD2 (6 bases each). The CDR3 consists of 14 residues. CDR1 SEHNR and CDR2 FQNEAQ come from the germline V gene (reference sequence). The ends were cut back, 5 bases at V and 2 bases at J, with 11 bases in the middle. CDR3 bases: TGTGCCAGCAGCCTCTGGGGGGCCACAGATACGCAGTATTTT. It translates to CASSLWGATDTQYF.

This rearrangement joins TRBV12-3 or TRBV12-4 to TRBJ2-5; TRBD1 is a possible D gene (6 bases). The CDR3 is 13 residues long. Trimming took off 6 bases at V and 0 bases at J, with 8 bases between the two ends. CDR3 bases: TGTGCCAGCAGAACAGGGAACCAAGAGACCCAGTACTTC. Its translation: CASRTGNQETQYF.

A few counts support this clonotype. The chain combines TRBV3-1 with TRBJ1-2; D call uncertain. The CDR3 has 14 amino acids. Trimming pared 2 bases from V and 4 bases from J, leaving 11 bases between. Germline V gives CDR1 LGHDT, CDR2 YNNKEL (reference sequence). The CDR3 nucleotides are TGTGCCAGCAGCCAACTCAGGAGCCCCTATGGCTACACCTTC. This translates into CASSQLRSPYGYTF.

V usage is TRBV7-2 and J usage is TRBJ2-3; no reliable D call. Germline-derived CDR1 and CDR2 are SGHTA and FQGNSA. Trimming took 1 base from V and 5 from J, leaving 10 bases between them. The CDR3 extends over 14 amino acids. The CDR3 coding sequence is TGTGCCAGCAGCTTAGTTGGTATGGGAGATACGCAGTATTTT. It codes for CASSLVGMGDTQYF.

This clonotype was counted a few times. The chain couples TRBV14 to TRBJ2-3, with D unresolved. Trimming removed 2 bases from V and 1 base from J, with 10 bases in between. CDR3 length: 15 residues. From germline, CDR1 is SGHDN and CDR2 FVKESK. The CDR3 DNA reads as TGTGCCAGCAGCCAAACTGGCTACGGCACAGATACGCAGTATTTT. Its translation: CASSQTGYGTDTQYF.

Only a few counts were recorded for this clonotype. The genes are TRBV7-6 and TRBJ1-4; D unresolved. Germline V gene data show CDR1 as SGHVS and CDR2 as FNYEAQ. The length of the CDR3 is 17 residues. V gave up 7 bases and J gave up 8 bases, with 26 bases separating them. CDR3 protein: CASKKAHVGGGDEKLFF. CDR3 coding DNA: TGTGCCAGCAAAAAGGCCCACGTAGGAGGCGGTGACGAAAAACTGTTTTTT.

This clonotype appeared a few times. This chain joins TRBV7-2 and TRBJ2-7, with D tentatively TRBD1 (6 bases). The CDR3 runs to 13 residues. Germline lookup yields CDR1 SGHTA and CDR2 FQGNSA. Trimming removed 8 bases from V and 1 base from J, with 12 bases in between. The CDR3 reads CASADSPSYEQYF. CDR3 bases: TGTGCCAGCGCGGACAGTCCTTCCTACGAGCAGTACTTC.

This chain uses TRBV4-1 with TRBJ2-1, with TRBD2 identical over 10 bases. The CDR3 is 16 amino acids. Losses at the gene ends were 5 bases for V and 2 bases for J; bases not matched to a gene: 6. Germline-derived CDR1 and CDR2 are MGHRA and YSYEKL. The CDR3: CASSVLSGGPYNEQFF. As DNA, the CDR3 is TGCGCCAGCAGCGTACTTAGCGGGGGGCCCTACAATGAGCAGTTCTTC.

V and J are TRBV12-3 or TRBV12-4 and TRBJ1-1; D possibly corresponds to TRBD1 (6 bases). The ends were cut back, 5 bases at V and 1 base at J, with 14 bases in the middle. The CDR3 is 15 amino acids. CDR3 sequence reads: CASSPRGPRNTEAFF. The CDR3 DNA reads TGTGCCAGCAGTCCCCGGGGGCCGCGGAACACTGAAGCTTTCTTT.

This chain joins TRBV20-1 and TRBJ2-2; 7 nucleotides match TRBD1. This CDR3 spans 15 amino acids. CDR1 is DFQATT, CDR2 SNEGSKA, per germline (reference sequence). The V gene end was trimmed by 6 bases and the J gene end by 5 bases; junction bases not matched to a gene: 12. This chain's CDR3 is CSAPVPGGNTGELFF. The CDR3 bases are TGCAGTGCCCCGGTCCCAGGGGGAAATACCGGGGAGCTGTTTTTT.

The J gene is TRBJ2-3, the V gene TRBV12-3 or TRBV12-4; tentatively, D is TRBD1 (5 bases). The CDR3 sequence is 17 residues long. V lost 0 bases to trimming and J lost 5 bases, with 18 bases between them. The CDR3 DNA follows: TGTGCCAGCAGTTTAGCGCGTGGGGCCACGTCAGTAGATACGCAGTATTTT. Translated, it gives CASSLARGATSVDTQYF.

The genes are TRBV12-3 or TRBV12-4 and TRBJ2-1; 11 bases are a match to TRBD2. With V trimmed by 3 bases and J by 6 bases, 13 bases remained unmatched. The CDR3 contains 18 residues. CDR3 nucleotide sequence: TGTGCCAGCAGTTTGCCCCCCCTCTTAGCGGGGGGGCTCAATGAGCAGTTCTTC. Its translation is CASSLPPLLAGGLNEQFF.

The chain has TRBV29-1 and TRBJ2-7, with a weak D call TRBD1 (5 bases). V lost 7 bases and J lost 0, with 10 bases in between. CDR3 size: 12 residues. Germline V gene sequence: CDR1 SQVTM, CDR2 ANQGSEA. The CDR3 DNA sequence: TGCAGCGCTCTAGGGGACTCCTACGAGCAGTACTTC. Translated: CSALGDSYEQYF.

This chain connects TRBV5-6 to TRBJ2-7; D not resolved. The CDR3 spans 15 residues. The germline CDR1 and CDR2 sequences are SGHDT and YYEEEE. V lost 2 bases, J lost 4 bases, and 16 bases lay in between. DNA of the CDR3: TGTGCCAGCAGCTTCCGGCCACCTTCTGCGTACGAGCAGTACTTC. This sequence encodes CASSFRPPSAYEQYF.

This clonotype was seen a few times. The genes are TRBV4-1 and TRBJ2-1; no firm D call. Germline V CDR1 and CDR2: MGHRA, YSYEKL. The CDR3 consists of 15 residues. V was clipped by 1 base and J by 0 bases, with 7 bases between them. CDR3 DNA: TGCGCCAGCAGCCAAGGGGATAGCTCCTACAATGAGCAGTTCTTC. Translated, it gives CASSQGDSSYNEQFF.

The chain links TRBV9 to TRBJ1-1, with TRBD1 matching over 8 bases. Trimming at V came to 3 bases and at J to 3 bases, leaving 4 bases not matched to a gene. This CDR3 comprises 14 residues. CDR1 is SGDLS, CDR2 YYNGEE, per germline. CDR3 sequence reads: CASSDDRGDTEAFF. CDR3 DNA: TGTGCCAGCAGCGATGACAGGGGCGACACTGAAGCTTTCTTT.

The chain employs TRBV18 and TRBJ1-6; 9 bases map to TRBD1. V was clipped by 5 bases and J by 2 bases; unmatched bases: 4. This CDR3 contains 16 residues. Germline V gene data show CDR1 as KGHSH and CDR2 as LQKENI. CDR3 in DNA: TGTGCCAGCTCATCAGACAGGGGGACCTATAATTCACCCCTCCACTTT. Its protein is CASSSDRGTYNSPLHF.